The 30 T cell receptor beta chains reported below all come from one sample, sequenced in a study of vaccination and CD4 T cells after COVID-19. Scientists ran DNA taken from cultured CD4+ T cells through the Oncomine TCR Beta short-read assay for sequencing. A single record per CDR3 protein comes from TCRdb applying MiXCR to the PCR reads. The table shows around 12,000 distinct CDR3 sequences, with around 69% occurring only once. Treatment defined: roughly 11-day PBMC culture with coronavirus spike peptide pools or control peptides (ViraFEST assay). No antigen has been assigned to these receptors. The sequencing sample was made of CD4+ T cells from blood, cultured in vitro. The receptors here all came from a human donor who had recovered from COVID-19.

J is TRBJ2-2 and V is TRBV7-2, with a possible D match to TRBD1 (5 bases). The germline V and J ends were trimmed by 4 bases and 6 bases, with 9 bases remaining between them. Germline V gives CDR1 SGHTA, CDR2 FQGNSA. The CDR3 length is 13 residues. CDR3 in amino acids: CASSSGLPGELFF. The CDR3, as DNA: TGTGCCAGCAGCTCAGGGTTACCCGGGGAGCTGTTTTTT.

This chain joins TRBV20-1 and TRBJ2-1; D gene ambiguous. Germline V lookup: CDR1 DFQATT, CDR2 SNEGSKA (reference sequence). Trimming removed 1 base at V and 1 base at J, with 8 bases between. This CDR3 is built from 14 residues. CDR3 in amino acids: CSARVSLSYNEQFF. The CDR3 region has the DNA TGCAGTGCTAGAGTGTCACTGTCCTACAATGAGCAGTTCTTC.

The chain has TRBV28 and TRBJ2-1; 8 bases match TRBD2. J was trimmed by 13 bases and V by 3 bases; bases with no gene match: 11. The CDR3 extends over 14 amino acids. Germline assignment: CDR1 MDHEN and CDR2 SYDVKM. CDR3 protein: CASSFGVGREVQFF. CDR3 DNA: TGTGCCAGCAGTTTCGGGGTCGGGCGGGAGGTTCAGTTCTTC.

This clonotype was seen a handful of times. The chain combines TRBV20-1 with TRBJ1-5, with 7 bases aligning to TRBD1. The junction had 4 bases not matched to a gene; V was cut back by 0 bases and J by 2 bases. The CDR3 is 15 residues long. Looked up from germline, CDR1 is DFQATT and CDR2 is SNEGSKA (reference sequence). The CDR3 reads CSARDPGQGNQPQHF. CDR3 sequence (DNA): TGCAGTGCTAGAGATCCTGGACAGGGCAATCAGCCCCAGCATTTT.

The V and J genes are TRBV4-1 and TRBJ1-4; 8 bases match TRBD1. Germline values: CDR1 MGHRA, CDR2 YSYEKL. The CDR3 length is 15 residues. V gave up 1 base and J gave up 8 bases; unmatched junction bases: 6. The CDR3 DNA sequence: TGCGCCAGCAGCCAAGGCAGGGGGCTCGGGGAAAAACTGTTTTTT. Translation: CASSQGRGLGEKLFF.

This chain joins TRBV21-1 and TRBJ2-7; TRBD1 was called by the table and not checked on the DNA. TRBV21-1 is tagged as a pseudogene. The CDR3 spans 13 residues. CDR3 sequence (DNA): TGTGCCAGAATGACAGGGTGGCCCTACGAGCAGTACTTC. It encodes CARMTGWPYEQYF.

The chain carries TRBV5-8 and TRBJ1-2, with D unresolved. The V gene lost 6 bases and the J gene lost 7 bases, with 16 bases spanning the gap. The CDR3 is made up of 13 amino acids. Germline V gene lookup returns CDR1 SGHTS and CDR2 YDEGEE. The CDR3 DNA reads TGTGCCAGCAACCACGGAGTGCACCTTGGCTACACCTTC. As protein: CASNHGVHLGYTF.

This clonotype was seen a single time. CDR3 in DNA: TGCAGTGCCCGACCCTTAGGGGGGACTATTTACGAGACCCAGTACTTC. It yields the protein CSARPLGGTIYETQYF. The chain joins TRBV20-1 to TRBJ2-5, with a tentative D call TRBD2 (7 bases). The germline gives CDR1 DFQATT, CDR2 SNEGSKA (reference sequence). CDR3 length equals 16 residues. The V gene lost 6 bases and the J gene lost 5 bases, with 25 bases spanning the gap.

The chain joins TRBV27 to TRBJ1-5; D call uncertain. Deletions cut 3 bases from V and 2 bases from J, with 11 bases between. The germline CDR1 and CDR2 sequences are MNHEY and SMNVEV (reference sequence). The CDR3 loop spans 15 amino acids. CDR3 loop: CASSFGGIGNQPQHF. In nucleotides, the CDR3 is TGTGCCAGCAGTTTTGGAGGGATAGGCAATCAGCCCCAGCATTTT.

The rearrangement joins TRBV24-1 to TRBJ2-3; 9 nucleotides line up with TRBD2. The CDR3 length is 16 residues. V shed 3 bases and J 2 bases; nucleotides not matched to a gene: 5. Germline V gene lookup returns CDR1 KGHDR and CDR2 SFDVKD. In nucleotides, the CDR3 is TGTGCCACCAGTGATACCCTAGCGGGACCCACAGATACGCAGTATTTT. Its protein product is CATSDTLAGPTDTQYF.

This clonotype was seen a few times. CDR3 DNA sequence: TGTGCCAGCAGCAATGGTGACAGCTTTTATTATGGCTACACCTTC. This translates into CASSNGDSFYYGYTF. The V gene is TRBV21-1, the J gene TRBJ1-2; the DNA was not compared with TRBD1, the D call given in the table. TRBV21-1 counts as a pseudogene. The length of the CDR3 is 15 residues.

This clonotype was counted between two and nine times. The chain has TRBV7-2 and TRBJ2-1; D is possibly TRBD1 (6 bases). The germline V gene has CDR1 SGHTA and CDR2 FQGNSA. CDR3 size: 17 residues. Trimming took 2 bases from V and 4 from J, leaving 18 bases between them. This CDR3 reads CASSLLWGQGLYNEQFF. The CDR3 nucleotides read TGTGCCAGCAGCTTATTGTGGGGGCAGGGTCTATACAATGAGCAGTTCTTC.

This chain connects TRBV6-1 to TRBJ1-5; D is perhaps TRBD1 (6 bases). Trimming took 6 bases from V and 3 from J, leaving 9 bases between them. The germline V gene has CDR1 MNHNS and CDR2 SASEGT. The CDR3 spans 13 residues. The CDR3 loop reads CASRDSLNQPQHF. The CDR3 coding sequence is TGTGCCAGCAGGGACAGTCTCAATCAGCCCCAGCATTTT.

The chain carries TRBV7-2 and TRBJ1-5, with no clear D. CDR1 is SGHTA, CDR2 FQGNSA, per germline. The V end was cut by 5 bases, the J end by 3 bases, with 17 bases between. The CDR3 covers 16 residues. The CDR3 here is CASSQVVGRNNQPQHF. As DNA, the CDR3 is TGTGCCAGCAGCCAAGTTGTAGGCAGAAACAATCAGCCCCAGCATTTT.

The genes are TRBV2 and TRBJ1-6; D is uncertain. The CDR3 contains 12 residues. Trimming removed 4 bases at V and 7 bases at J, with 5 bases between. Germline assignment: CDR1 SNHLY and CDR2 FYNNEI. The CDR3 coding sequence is TGTGCCAGCAGTGCCCAAAATTCACCCCTCCACTTT. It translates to CASSAQNSPLHF.

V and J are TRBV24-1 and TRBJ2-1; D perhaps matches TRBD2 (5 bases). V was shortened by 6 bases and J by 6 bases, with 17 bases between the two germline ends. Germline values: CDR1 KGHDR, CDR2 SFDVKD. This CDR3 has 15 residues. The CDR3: CATSRVGGGLNEQFF. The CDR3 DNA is TGTGCCACCAGTAGGGTAGGAGGAGGCCTCAATGAGCAGTTCTTC.

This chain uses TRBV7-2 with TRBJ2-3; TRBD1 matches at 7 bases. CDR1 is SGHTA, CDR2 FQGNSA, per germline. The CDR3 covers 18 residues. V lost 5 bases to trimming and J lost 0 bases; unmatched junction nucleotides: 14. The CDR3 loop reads CASSLGLKGASSTDTQYF. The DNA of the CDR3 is TGTGCCAGCAGCCTAGGACTCAAGGGGGCCTCTAGCACAGATACGCAGTATTTT.

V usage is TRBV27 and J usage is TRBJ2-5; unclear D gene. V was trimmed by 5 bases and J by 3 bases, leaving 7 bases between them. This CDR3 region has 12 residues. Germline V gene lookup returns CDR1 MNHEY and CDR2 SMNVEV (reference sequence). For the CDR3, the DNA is TGTGCCAGCAGTGGACGGGAAGAGACCCAGTACTTC. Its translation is CASSGREETQYF.

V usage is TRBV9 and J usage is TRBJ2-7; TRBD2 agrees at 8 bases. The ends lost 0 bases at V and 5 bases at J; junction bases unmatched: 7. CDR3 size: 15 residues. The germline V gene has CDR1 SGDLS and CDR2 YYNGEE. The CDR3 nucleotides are TGTGCCAGCAGCGTAGGGCTAGCGGGTACCGACGAGCAGTACTTC. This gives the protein CASSVGLAGTDEQYF.

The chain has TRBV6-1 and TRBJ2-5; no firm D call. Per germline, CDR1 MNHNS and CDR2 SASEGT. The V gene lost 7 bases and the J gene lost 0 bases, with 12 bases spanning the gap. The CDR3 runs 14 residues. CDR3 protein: CASIRRRNQETQYF. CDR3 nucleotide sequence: TGTGCCAGCATACGCAGGAGAAACCAAGAGACCCAGTACTTC.

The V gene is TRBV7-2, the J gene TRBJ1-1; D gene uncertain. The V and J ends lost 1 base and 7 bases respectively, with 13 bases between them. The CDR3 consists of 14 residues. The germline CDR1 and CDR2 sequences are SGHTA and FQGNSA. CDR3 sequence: CASSLGWQRREAFF. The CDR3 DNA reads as TGTGCCAGCAGCTTAGGATGGCAGAGGCGTGAAGCTTTCTTT.

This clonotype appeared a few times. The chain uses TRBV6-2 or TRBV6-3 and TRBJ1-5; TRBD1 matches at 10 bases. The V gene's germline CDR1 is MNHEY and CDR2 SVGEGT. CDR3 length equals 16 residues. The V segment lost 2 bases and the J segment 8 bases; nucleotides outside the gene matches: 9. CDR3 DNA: TGTGCCAGCAGTTACATCCGGTTGACAGGGGGCGAGCCCCAGCATTTT. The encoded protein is CASSYIRLTGGEPQHF.

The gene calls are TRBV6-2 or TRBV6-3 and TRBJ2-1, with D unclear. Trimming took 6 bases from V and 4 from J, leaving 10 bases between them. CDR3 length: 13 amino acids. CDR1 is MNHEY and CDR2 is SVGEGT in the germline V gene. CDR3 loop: CASSLMGYNEQFF. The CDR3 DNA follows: TGTGCCAGCAGCCTTATGGGGTACAATGAGCAGTTCTTC.

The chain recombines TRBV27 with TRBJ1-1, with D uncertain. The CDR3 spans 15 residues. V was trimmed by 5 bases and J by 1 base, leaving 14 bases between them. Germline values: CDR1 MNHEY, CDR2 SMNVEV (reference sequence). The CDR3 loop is CASSKAQRSNTEAFF. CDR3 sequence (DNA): TGTGCCAGCAGTAAAGCCCAGAGATCGAACACTGAAGCTTTCTTT.

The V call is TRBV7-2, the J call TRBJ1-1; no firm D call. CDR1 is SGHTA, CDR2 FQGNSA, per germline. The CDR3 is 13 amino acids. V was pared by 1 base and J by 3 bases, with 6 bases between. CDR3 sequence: CASSLGSHTEAFF. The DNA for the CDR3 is TGTGCCAGCAGCTTAGGGTCACACACTGAAGCTTTCTTT.

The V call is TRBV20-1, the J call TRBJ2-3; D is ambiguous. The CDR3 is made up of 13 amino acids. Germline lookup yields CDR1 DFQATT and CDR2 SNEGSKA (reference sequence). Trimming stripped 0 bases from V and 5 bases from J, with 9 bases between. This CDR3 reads CSARDRSLDTQYF. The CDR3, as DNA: TGCAGTGCTAGAGATCGGAGCCTAGATACGCAGTATTTT.

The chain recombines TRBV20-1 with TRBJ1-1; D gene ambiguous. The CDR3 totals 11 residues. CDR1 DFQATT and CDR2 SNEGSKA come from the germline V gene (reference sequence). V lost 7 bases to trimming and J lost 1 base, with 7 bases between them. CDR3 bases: TGCAGTGGGCTGGAGAACACTGAAGCTTTCTTT. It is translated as CSGLENTEAFF.

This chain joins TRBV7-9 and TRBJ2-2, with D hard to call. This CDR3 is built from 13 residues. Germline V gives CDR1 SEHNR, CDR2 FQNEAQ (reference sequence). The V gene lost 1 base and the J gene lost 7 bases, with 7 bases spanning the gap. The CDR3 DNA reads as TGTGCCAGCAGCTTAGTTTCCCTCGGGGAGCTGTTTTTT. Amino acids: CASSLVSLGELFF.

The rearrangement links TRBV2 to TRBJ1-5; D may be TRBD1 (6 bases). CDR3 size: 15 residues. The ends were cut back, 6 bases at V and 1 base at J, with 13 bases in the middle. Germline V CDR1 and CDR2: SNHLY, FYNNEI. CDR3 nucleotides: TGTGCCAGCAGGCTACAGGGTCCGAGCAATCAGCCCCAGCATTTT. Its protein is CASRLQGPSNQPQHF.

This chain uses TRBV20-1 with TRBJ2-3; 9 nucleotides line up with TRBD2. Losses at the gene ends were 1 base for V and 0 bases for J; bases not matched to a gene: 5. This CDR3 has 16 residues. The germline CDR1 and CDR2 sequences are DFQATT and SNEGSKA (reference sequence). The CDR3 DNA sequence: TGCAGTGCTAGAGTAGCGGGAGCCCGTAGCACAGATACGCAGTATTTT. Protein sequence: CSARVAGARSTDTQYF.